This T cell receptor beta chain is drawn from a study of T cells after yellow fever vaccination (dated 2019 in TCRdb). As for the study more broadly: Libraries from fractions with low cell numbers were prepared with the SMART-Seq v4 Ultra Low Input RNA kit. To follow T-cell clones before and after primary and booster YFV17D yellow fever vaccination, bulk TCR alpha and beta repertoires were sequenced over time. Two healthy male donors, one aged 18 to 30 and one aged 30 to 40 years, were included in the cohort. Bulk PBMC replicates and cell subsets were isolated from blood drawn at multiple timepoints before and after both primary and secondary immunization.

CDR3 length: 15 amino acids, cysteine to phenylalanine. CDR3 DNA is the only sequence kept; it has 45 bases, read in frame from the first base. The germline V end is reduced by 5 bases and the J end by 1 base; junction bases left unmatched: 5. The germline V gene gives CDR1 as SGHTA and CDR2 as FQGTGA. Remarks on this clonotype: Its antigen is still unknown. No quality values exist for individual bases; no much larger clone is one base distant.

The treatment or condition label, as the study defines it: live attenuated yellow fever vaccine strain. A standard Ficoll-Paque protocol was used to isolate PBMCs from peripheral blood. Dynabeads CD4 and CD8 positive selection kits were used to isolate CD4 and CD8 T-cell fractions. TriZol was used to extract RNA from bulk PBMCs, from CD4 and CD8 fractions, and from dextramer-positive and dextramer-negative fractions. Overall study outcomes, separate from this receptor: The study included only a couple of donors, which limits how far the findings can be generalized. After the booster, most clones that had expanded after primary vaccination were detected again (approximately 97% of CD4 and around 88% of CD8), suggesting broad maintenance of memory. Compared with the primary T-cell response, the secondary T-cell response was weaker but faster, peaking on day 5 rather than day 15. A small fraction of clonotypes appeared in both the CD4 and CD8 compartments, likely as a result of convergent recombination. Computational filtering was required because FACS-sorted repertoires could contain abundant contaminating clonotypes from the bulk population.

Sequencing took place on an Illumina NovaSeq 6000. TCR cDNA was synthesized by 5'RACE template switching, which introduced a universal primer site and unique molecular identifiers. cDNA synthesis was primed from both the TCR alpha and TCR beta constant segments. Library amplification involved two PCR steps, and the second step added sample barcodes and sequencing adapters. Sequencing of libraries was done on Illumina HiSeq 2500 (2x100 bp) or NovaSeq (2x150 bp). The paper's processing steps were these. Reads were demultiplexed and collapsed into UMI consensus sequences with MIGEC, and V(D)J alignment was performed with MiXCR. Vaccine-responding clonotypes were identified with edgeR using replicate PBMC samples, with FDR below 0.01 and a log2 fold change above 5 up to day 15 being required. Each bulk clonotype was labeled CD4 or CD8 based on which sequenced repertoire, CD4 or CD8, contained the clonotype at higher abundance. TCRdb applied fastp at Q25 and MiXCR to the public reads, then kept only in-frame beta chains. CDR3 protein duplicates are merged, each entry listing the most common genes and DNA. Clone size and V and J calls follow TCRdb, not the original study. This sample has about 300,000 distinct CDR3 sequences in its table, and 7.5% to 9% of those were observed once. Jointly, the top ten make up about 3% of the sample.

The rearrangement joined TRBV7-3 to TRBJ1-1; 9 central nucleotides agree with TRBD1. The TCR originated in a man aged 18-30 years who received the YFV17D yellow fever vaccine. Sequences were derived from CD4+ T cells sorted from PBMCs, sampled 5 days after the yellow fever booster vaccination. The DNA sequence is TGTGCCAGCAGCCGCACGGGACAGGGGAACACTGAAGCTTTCTTT. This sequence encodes CASSRTGQGNTEAFF.